Listed below are T cell receptor beta chains from one sample, sequenced in a study of T-cell reconstitution after alpha-beta-depleted transplantation in children. TCRdb fed the PCR reads into MiXCR, producing one record per CDR3 protein. The data contain some 490,000 distinct CDR3 sequences, roughly an eighth of them singletons. Sequences were derived from PBMCs from the stem cell graft donor, sampled from the stem cell graft. Receptors were obtained from a human donor who donated a stem cell graft to a child with combined immunodeficiency. The CDR3 runs from the conserved cysteine through the conserved F or W. D genes are given only for firm matches. A clone size is listed for some rows: how often the clone was seen (once, few, many), or a class if it is expanded.

D: -
J: TRBJ2-3
V: TRBV20-1
length: 12
size: -
DNA: TGCAGTGCTCCTACGACTTTTCAAACGCAGTATTTT
CDR3: CSAPTTFQTQYF

D: TRBD1
J: TRBJ2-7
V: TRBV7-9
length: 13
size: many
DNA: TGTGCCAGCAGCTTGCCGACAGGGTTGGAGCAGTACTTC
CDR3: CASSLPTGLEQYF

D: TRBD2
J: TRBJ2-3
V: TRBV20-1
length: 13
size: -
DNA: TGCAGTGCTAGTTCCGGGGGGGCCTATACGCAGTATTTT
CDR3: CSASSGGAYTQYF

D: -
J: TRBJ2-7
V: TRBV6-5
length: 16
size: -
DNA: TGTGCCAGCAGTTACTCGATAATTAGCGGCACCTACGAGCAGTACTTC
CDR3: CASSYSIISGTYEQYF

D: -
J: TRBJ1-1
V: TRBV27
length: 13
size: -
DNA: TGTGCCAGCAGTTTAATAGGGTACACTGAAGCTTTCTTT
CDR3: CASSLIGYTEAFF

D: TRBD1
J: TRBJ2-6
V: TRBV6-2/TRBV6-3
length: 20
size: -
DNA: TGTGCCAGCAGTTACCGGACAGGGTGGGTTAGCGGCTCTGGGGCCAACGTCCTGACTTTC
CDR3: CASSYRTGWVSGSGANVLTF

D: -
J: TRBJ2-3
V: TRBV12-3/TRBV12-4
length: 16
size: many
DNA: TGTGCCAGCAGTGCTGCCGGGACAACGCGCACAGATACGCAGTATTTT
CDR3: CASSAAGTTRTDTQYF

D: TRBD1
J: TRBJ2-4
V: TRBV20-1
length: 14
size: many
DNA: TGCAGTGCTCCCTTTTGGGGCAGGGGGCAGACTCAGTACTTC
CDR3: CSAPFWGRGQTQYF

D: TRBD1
J: TRBJ1-1
V: TRBV5-1
length: 15
size: few
DNA: TGCGCCAGCAGCTTGGGGCAGGGGGGGAACACTGAAGCTTTCTTT
CDR3: CASSLGQGGNTEAFF

D: TRBD2
J: TRBJ2-5
V: TRBV12-3/TRBV12-4
length: 14
size: -
DNA: TGTGCCAGCACCCGGGACTACGCGCAGCTGACCCAGTACTTC
CDR3: CASTRDYAQLTQYF

D: TRBD2
J: TRBJ2-7
V: TRBV12-3/TRBV12-4
length: 15
size: many
DNA: TGTGCCAGCAGCCAACCGGGACTAGCGGGTTACGAGCAGTACTTC
CDR3: CASSQPGLAGYEQYF

D: -
J: TRBJ2-5
V: TRBV7-2
length: 14
size: -
DNA: TGTGCCAGCAGCCCCACCGGGACTCAATGGCCCCAGTACTTC
CDR3: CASSPTGTQWPQYF

D: -
J: TRBJ2-3
V: TRBV7-8
length: 15
size: few
DNA: TGTGCCAGCAGCTTAGAGTCCCCGGTCGGAGATACGCAGTATTTT
CDR3: CASSLESPVGDTQYF

D: TRBD1
J: TRBJ2-7
V: TRBV10-3
length: 14
size: many
DNA: TGTGCCATCAGAGCCGGGACAGCTATCAACGAGCAGTACTTC
CDR3: CAIRAGTAINEQYF

D: -
J: TRBJ2-1
V: TRBV6-5
length: 15
size: few
DNA: TGTGCCAGCAGTTATAGGCTAGCGAATTACAATGAGCAGTTCTTC
CDR3: CASSYRLANYNEQFF

D: TRBD2
J: TRBJ2-1
V: TRBV5-1
length: 15
size: many
DNA: TGCGCCAGCAGGCCCGGGACTAGCGGGTACAATGAGCAGTTCTTC
CDR3: CASRPGTSGYNEQFF

D: -
J: TRBJ2-1
V: TRBV5-1
length: 14
size: many
DNA: TGCGCCAGCAGCTGGGACACTTCCTACAATGAGCAGTTCTTC
CDR3: CASSWDTSYNEQFF

D: -
J: TRBJ1-1
V: TRBV4-3
length: 14
size: once
DNA: TGCGCCAGCAGCCGCTTACAGGAGAACACTGAAGCTTTCTTT
CDR3: CASSRLQENTEAFF